This T cell receptor beta chain emerged from a study of early T cells in non-severe SARS-CoV-2 infection. This clonotype turned up a few times. One entry per CDR3 protein results from TCRdb running MiXCR on the 5' RACE reads. The table has tens of thousands of distinct CDR3 sequences, 12% seen once. The source is an adult who was a healthcare worker with PCR-confirmed SARS-CoV-2 infection or an uninfected control (not recorded which). Sequenced input: whole blood.

The CDR3 loop is CASQVIAGGQDTQYF. CDR3 DNA sequence: TGTGCCAGCCAAGTAATAGCGGGAGGTCAGGATACGCAGTATTTT. This chain links TRBV6-1 with TRBJ2-3; TRBD2 aligns across 10 bases. Germline V gene lookup returns CDR1 MNHNS and CDR2 SASEGT. V was clipped by 8 bases and J by 6 bases; unmatched bases: 11. The CDR3 is 15 amino acids.